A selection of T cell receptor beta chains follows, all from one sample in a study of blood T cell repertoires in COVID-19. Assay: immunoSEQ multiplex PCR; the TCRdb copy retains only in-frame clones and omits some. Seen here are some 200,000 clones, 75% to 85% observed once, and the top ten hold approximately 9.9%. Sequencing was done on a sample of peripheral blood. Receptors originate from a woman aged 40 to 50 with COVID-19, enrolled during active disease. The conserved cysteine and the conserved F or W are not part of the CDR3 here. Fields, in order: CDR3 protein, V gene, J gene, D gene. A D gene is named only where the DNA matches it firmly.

SVSGTSGQETQY	TRBV29-1	TRBJ2-5	TRBD2
ASSPGQGSYGYT	TRBV9	TRBJ1-2	TRBD1
ASRSLAGGDIQY	TRBV27	TRBJ2-4	TRBD2
ASSQDHFWGAGEQY	TRBV14	TRBJ2-7	-
ASSMTGGSLNEQF	TRBV19	TRBJ2-1	TRBD2
SALSTDTQY	TRBV20-1	TRBJ2-3	-
ASSLNGDTEAF	TRBV5-1	TRBJ1-1	-
ATSRDIKRYEQY	TRBV15	TRBJ2-7	-
ASSFLQGPDQETQY	TRBV28	TRBJ2-5	-
ASSLGQGAGELF	TRBV5-4	TRBJ2-2	TRBD1
ASRQGSQETQY	TRBV12-3/TRBV12-4	TRBJ2-5	-
ASSHGSGSYNEQF	TRBV7-2	TRBJ2-1	TRBD2
ASSPPNPDTAYGYT	TRBV13	TRBJ1-2	-
ASSTTQGLNTEAF	TRBV19	TRBJ1-1	-
ASSLDTGSDTQY	TRBV7-2	TRBJ2-3	-
ASSYSGPNTGELF	TRBV6-2/TRBV6-3	TRBJ2-2	-
ALAGGLQETQY	TRBV5-4	TRBJ2-5	-
ASSLFRNNEQF	TRBV5-5	TRBJ2-1	-
ASHFGGGPGELF	TRBV5-4	TRBJ2-2	-
AIGVGSYGYT	TRBV7-9	TRBJ1-2	-
ASSSTTGVGNTIY	TRBV5-4	TRBJ1-3	-